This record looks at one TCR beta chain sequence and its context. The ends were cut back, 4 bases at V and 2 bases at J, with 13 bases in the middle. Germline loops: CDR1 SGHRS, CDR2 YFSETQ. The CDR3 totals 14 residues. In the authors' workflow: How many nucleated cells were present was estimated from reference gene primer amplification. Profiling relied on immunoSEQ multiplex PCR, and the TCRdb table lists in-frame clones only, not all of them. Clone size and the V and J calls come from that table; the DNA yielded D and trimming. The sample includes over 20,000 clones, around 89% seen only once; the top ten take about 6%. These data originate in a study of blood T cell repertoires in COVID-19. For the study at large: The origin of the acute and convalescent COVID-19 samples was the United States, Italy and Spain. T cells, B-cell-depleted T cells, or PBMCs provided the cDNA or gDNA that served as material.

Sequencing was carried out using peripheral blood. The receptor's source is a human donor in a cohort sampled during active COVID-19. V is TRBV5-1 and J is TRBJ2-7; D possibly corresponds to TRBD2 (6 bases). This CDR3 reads CASSPGGGAYEQYF. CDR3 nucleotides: TGCGCCAGCAGCCCTGGAGGCGGGGCCTACGAGCAGTACTTC.